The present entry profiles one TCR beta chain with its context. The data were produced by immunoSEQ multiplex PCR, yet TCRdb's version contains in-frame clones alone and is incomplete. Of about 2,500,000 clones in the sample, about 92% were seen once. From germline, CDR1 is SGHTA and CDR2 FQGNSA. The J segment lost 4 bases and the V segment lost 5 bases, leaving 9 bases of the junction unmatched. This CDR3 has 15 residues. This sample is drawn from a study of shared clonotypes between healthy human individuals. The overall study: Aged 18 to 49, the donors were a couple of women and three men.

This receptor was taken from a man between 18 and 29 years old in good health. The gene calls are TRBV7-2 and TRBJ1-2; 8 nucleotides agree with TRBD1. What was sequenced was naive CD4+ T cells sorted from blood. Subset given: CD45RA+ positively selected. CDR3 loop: CASSQTGVIAYGYTF. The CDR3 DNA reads TGTGCCAGCAGCCAGACAGGGGTTATTGCCTATGGCTACACCTTC.